Listed here is a single TCR beta chain. As yet, its antigen is unknown. The repertoire was sequenced with immunoSEQ multiplex PCR; TCRdb's copy has only in-frame clones and lacks some. Counted here are approximately 30,000 clones, about 85% occurring once; the ten biggest clones make up approximately 5.9%. Germline CDR1 and CDR2: SGHTA and FQGNSA. With V trimmed by 5 bases and J by 12 bases, 11 bases remained unmatched. CDR3 length: 16 amino acids. The data were obtained in a study of T cells in tuberculosis. In the study overall: This South African cohort compared adolescents with or without latent tuberculosis against adults with active tuberculosis.

General observations from the study: Active tuberculosis cases were adults; controls were adolescents.

Time point given: new active TB diagnosis, blood taken before or within 7 days of starting treatment. HIV-seronegative South African adults aged 18 years or older had newly diagnosed active tuberculosis. Tuberculosis was confirmed by positive sputum smear and/or M. tuberculosis culture. The chain combines TRBV7-2 with TRBJ2-1; 15 nucleotides line up with TRBD2. The sequenced sample was PBMCs, obtained at tuberculosis diagnosis. This TCR came from an adult with tuberculosis. This chain's CDR3 is CASSPGRTSGGARQFF. The CDR3 nucleotides read TGTGCCAGCAGCCCAGGACGGACTAGCGGGGGGGCAAGGCAGTTCTTC.